This T cell receptor beta chain was identified during a study of T cells in Graves' hyperthyroidism and ophthalmopathy. General study results and limits: The blood repertoire included most of the expanded thyroid clonotypes above 0.001.

CDR3 length: 14 residues. The V and J ends lost 9 bases and 6 bases, in that order; junction bases with no gene match: 11. The germline V gene encodes CDR1 MDHEN and CDR2 SYDVKM. This clonotype was observed a handful of times. Its specificity is not known. Researchers amplified the TCR beta CDR3 regions from RNA transcripts. The primer set for the first-round RT-PCR of the TCR CDR3 was HTBI. TCRdb passed the multiplex PCR reads through MiXCR, listing each CDR3 protein once. Here the sample spans hundreds of thousands of distinct CDR3 sequences, about 20% being singletons. The chain carries TRBV28 and TRBJ1-1; 9 bases are a match to TRBD1. The source material was blood. The source is a man aged 30 to 45 with Graves' ophthalmopathy. The CDR3 protein is CASHTGGQGSEAFF. The CDR3 nucleotides read TGTGCCAGTCACACAGGGGGCCAGGGTTCTGAAGCTTTCTTT.